This TCR beta chain is drawn from a study of regulatory T cells in long-lasting Graves disease. This clonotype was picked up many times. The sample's time point: newly diagnosed GD, antithyroid drugs for less than 3 months. PBMC-derived RNA was used for the TCR library. Germline values: CDR1 SGHNT, CDR2 YENEEA. The CDR3 extends over 17 amino acids. Trimming removed 1 base at V and 0 bases at J, with 14 bases between. TCR beta libraries were built with iRepertoire HTBI primers and Arm-PCR of CDR3 regions. A single record per CDR3 protein comes from TCRdb applying MiXCR to the multiplex PCR reads. The repertoire holds 450,000 to 600,000 distinct CDR3 sequences, with roughly 16% as singletons. The sample was also reused in another study, on T cells in Graves' hyperthyroidism and ophthalmopathy.

The TCR sequence derives from a man aged 40-49 years with Graves disease. Specimen: peripheral blood mononuclear cells (PBMCs), collected at new diagnosis, from a patient treated with antithyroid drugs. This rearrangement joins TRBV11-3 to TRBJ2-3; D unclear. The CDR3 DNA follows: TGTGCCAGCAGCTTAGCCCTCACCGACTTGAGCACAGATACGCAGTATTTT. Its translation: CASSLALTDLSTDTQYF.